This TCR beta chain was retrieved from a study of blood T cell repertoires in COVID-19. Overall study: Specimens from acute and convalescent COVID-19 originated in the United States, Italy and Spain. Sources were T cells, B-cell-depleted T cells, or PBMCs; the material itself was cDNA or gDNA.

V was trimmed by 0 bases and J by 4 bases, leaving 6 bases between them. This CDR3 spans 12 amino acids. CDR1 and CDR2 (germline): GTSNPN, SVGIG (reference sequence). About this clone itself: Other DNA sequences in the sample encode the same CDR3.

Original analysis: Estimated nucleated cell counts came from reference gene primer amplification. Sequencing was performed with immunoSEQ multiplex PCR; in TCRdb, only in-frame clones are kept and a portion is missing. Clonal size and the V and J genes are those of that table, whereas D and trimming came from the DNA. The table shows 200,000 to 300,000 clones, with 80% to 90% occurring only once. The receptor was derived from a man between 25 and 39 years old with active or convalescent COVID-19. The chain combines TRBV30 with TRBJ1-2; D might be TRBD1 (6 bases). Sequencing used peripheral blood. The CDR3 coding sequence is TGTGCCTGGAGTGTAGGGGGCTATGGCTACACCTTC. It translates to CAWSVGGYGYTF.